This passage covers 17 T cell receptor beta chains from one sample sequenced in a study of human thymus T cells. Corrective cardiac surgery supplied the resected thymus tissue. Clones were read by immunoSEQ multiplex PCR, and TCRdb kept only the in-frame ones, dropping some. The table has about 78,000 clones, 96% seen once. The sample consisted of thymus tissue. The receptors shown here come from a boy under two years old with a congenital heart defect but otherwise immunologically healthy.

This clone was seen just once. J is TRBJ2-1 and V is TRBV27, with 10 bases that match TRBD1. The CDR3 covers 15 residues. V dropped 5 bases and J dropped 7; count of bases not matched to a gene: 8. Germline assignment: CDR1 MNHEY and CDR2 SMNVEV (reference sequence). The CDR3 DNA reads as TGTGCCAGCAGTCTCGACAGGGGGCCTTGGAATGAGCAGTTCTTC. Its translation: CASSLDRGPWNEQFF.

The V call is TRBV7-9, the J call TRBJ2-7; a weak D match, TRBD1 (5 bases). The V end was cut by 5 bases, the J end by 2 bases, with 13 bases between. The germline CDR1 and CDR2 sequences are SEHNR and FQNEAQ (reference sequence). The CDR3 extends over 14 amino acids. The CDR3: CASSVPLRAYEQYF. CDR3 sequence (DNA): TGTGCCAGCAGCGTCCCCCTCAGGGCCTACGAGCAGTACTTC. The full variable domain, with the rest looked up from reference TRBV7-9 and TRBJ2-7, is DTGVSQNPRHKITKRGQNVTFRCDPISEHNRLYWYRQTLGQGPEFLTYFQNEAQLEKSRLLSDRFSAERPKGSFSTLEIQRTEQGDSAMYLCASSVPLRAYEQYFGPGTRLTVT.

The V gene is TRBV19, the J gene TRBJ1-2; D is uncertain. The CDR3 loop spans 15 amino acids. Germline CDR1 and CDR2: LNHDA and SQIVND (reference sequence). Between the trimmed V and J ends, which lost 7 bases and 3 bases, there was a span of 18 bases. The CDR3 loop reads CASNWAPRLDYGYTF. The CDR3 region has the DNA TGTGCCAGTAACTGGGCCCCTCGGTTGGACTATGGCTACACCTTC.

For the CDR3, the DNA is TGTGCCAGCAGCTTAGCGCCGGCCAGGGGGCATGGCTATGGCTACACCTTC. Translation: CASSLAPARGHGYGYTF. The V and J genes are TRBV7-2 and TRBJ1-2, with 8 bases aligning to TRBD1. The ends lost 0 bases at V and 4 bases at J; junction bases unmatched: 10. This CDR3 has 17 amino acids. Germline-derived CDR1 and CDR2 are SGHTA and FQGNSA.

The chain carries TRBV4-1 and TRBJ2-7; maybe TRBD2 (5 bases). Trimming pared 1 base from V and 1 base from J, leaving 14 bases between. The V gene's germline CDR1 is MGHRA and CDR2 YSYEKL. The CDR3 contains 16 residues. CDR3 sequence (DNA): TGCGCCAGCAGCCAAGCCCCGGGATCCCTATCCTACGAGCAGTACTTC. Protein: CASSQAPGSLSYEQYF.

The V gene is TRBV29-1, the J gene TRBJ1-3; 7 nucleotides line up with TRBD1. The V segment lost 0 bases and the J segment 6 bases; nucleotides outside the gene matches: 8. The CDR3 is made up of 15 amino acids. Germline CDR1 SQVTM, CDR2 ANQGSEA. The CDR3 coding sequence is TGCAGCGTTGAAGATCTCGAGGACAGGAAAAACACCATATATTTT. This encodes CSVEDLEDRKNTIYF. Complete variable domain (other parts from reference TRBV29-1 and TRBJ1-3): SAVISQKPSRDICQRGTSLTIQCQVDSQVTMMFWYRQQPGQSLTLIATANQGSEATYESGFVIDKFPISRPNLTFSTLTVSNMSPEDSSIYLCSVEDLEDRKNTIYFGEGSWLTVV.

V is TRBV15 and J is TRBJ2-1; 11 bases match TRBD2. Germline V gene sequence: CDR1 LNHNV, CDR2 YYDKDF (reference sequence). V was clipped by 5 bases and J by 7 bases; unmatched bases: 10. The CDR3 runs to 16 residues. The CDR3 DNA reads TGTGCCACCAGCTCCTTAGCGGGAGGGCTTAGGAATGAGCAGTTCTTC. Its translation: CATSSLAGGLRNEQFF. The variable domain in full, with the rest retrieved from reference TRBV15 and TRBJ2-1, is DAMVIQNPRYQVTQFGKPVTLSCSQTLNHNVMYWYQQKSSQAPKLLFHYYDKDFNNEADTPDNFQSRRPNTSFCFLDIRSPGLGDTAMYLCATSSLAGGLRNEQFFGPGTRLTVL.

The CDR3 nucleotides read TGTGCCAGCAGCCAACACGGGGCTACAGGGAGCACAGATACGCAGTATTTT. Protein sequence: CASSQHGATGSTDTQYF. This rearrangement joins TRBV14 to TRBJ2-3, with TRBD1 as a possible D gene (6 bases). This CDR3 spans 17 amino acids. The V and J ends lost 2 bases and 0 bases respectively, with 15 bases between them. In germline, CDR1 is SGHDN, CDR2 FVKESK. Filled out from reference TRBV14 and TRBJ2-3, the complete variable domain reads EAGVTQFPSHSVIEKGQTVTLRCDPISGHDNLYWYRRVMGKEIKFLLHFVKESKQDESGMPNNRFLAERTGGTYSTLKVQPAELEDSGVYFCASSQHGATGSTDTQYFGPGTRLTVL.

The rearrangement links TRBV5-8 to TRBJ2-7; no clear D gene. Trimming stripped 4 bases from V and 3 bases from J, with 2 bases between. CDR1 SGHTS and CDR2 YDEGEE come from the germline V gene. CDR3 length equals 10 residues. The CDR3 loop is CASSIYEQYF. CDR3 DNA: TGTGCCAGCAGCATCTACGAGCAGTACTTC. The full variable domain, rest sourced from reference TRBV5-8 and TRBJ2-7, is EAGVTQSPTHLIKTRGQQATLRCSPISGHTSVYWYQQALGLGLQFLLWYDEGEERNRGNFPPRFSGRQFPNYSSELNVNALELEDSALYLCASSIYEQYFGPGTRLTVT.

This chain uses TRBV9 with TRBJ2-1, with D perhaps matching TRBD1 or TRBD2 (5 bases each). CDR1 and CDR2 (germline): SGDLS, YYNGEE. The CDR3 runs to 16 residues. V shed 4 bases and J shed 7 bases, with 21 bases lying between them. In nucleotides, the CDR3 is TGTGCCAGCAGCACTCCCCCGGGACCCACCCGGAATGAGCAGTTCTTC. Encoded protein: CASSTPPGPTRNEQFF.

The chain is built from TRBV28 and TRBJ2-1; D possibly matches TRBD1 or TRBD2 (5 bases each). Germline values: CDR1 MDHEN, CDR2 SYDVKM. The CDR3 has 15 amino acids. Deletions cut 5 bases from V and 8 bases from J, with 19 bases between. For the CDR3, the DNA is TGTGCCAGCAGTCTATCGGGACGTAAAAGGGATGAGCAGTTCTTC. Its translation: CASSLSGRKRDEQFF.

The chain links TRBV28 to TRBJ2-2; 9 positions match TRBD1. CDR1 and CDR2 (germline): MDHEN, SYDVKM. The CDR3 totals 16 residues. V lost 5 bases, J lost 5 bases, and 9 bases stayed unmatched. CDR3 nucleotide sequence: TGTGCCAGCAGTAAGGACAGGGGCGCAGCGACCGGGGAGCTGTTTTTT. It translates to CASSKDRGAATGELFF.

This chain connects TRBV28 to TRBJ1-1; possible D gene TRBD1, 6 bases. Germline CDR1 is MDHEN and CDR2 is SYDVKM. CDR3 size: 16 residues. Trimming took off 3 bases at V and 2 bases at J, with 16 bases between the two ends. The CDR3 spells CASSLSGGPENTEAFF. The CDR3 DNA is TGTGCCAGCAGTTTGTCCGGGGGGCCTGAAAACACTGAAGCTTTCTTT. The full variable domain, with the rest looked up from reference TRBV28 and TRBJ1-1, is DVKVTQSSRYLVKRTGEKVFLECVQDMDHENMFWYRQDPGLGLRLIYFSYDVKMKEKGDIPEGYSVSREKKERFSLILESASTNQTSMYLCASSLSGGPENTEAFFGQGTRLTVV.

This chain uses TRBV14 with TRBJ2-2; tentatively, D is TRBD1 (6 bases). Germline loops: CDR1 SGHDN, CDR2 FVKESK. The CDR3 loop spans 17 amino acids. Trimming cost V 3 bases and J 6 bases, with 20 bases left between them. CDR3 in amino acids: CASSHWAGQGRAGELFF. CDR3 sequence (DNA): TGTGCCAGCAGCCACTGGGCCGGGCAGGGGCGAGCCGGGGAGCTGTTTTTT.

The chain recombines TRBV7-9 with TRBJ2-7; no firm D call. The CDR3 runs to 12 residues. With 5 bases removed from V and 5 bases from J, the gap between germline ends came to 10 bases. Germline CDR1 SEHNR, CDR2 FQNEAQ (reference sequence). This CDR3 reads CASSPRENEQYF. Written as DNA, the CDR3 is TGTGCCAGCAGCCCCCGCGAGAACGAGCAGTACTTC.

In this sample, this clone turned up once. The chain uses TRBV6-5 and TRBJ1-2; no firm D call. This CDR3 contains 14 residues. The germline gives CDR1 MNHEY, CDR2 SVGAGI. Trimming took off 6 bases at V and 0 bases at J, with 11 bases between the two ends. In DNA, the CDR3 is TGTGCCAGCAGACTAACAGAAGCTAACTATGGCTACACCTTC. Amino acid sequence: CASRLTEANYGYTF.

The V gene is TRBV2, the J gene TRBJ1-1; 7 nucleotides match TRBD1. The CDR3 has 15 amino acids. The J segment lost 2 bases and the V segment lost 3 bases, leaving 6 bases of the junction unmatched. Germline CDR1 and CDR2: SNHLY and FYNNEI. For the CDR3, the DNA is TGTGCCAGCAGTGACCTCGGGACAGCTAACACTGAAGCTTTCTTT. Protein product: CASSDLGTANTEAFF.